This T cell receptor (beta chain) was sequenced for a study of T cells after yellow fever vaccination. At the level of the study: SMART-Seq v4 Ultra Low Input prepared libraries from low-cell fractions.

A process of 5'RACE template switching, which added a universal primer site and UMIs, was used to make TCR cDNA. TCRdb passed the 5' RACE reads through MiXCR, listing each CDR3 protein once. This repertoire shows about 130,000 distinct CDR3 sequences, almost 9% found once; its top ten account for almost 40%. Deletions cut 6 bases from V and 4 bases from J, with 3 bases between. CDR1 SEHNR and CDR2 FQNEAQ come from the germline V gene (reference sequence). CDR3 length: 11 amino acids. This clonotype was observed at least ten times. The V call is TRBV7-9, the J call TRBJ2-2; no definite D call. This receptor was obtained from a man aged 18 to 29 who received the YFV17D yellow fever vaccine. This specimen was CD8+ T cells sorted from PBMCs, taken on the day of the yellow fever booster vaccination. The CDR3 loop reads CASRSTGELFF. In DNA, the CDR3 is TGTGCCAGCAGGAGCACCGGGGAGCTGTTTTTT.